This T cell receptor beta chain was sequenced during a study of neoadjuvant nivolumab and ipilimumab in lung cancer. Study-level results: Compared with tumor-adjacent uninvolved lung, resected tumors showed greater richness and clonality. Pathologic regression was not significantly tied to TCR clonality.

Some clones are missing from TCRdb's copy, which holds only in-frame ones; the method was immunoSEQ multiplex PCR. The sample records 39,000 or so clones, 80% to 90% being singletons. V lost 1 base, J lost 0 bases, and 7 bases lay in between. CDR3 length: 15 residues. In germline, CDR1 is SGHAT, CDR2 FQDESV (reference sequence). Relative to its sample, this clone is medium-sized. Its matching antigen is unknown. This rearrangement joins TRBV11-1 to TRBJ1-5; D is unresolved. Sequenced material: peripheral blood, taken before neoadjuvant nivolumab, alone or with ipilimumab. This TCR was sampled from an adult with non-small cell lung cancer. CDR3 region: CASSLEPYSNQPQHF. The CDR3 bases are TGTGCCAGCAGCTTAGAGCCCTATAGCAATCAGCCCCAGCATTTT.